This paragraph reports one TCR beta chain. Its antigen is not identified. This sample is drawn from a study of cytomegalovirus exposure and HLA in healthy donors. Study-level findings and limits: A previous analysis found most TCR beta V segments productive roughly 87% or roughly 30% of the time. Most TCR sequences were uncommon, yet certain public TCRs appeared in many donors. Common viral pathogens seemed, in a later analysis, to connect with several of the most significant clusters.

The PCR ran on 60 Vbeta and 13 Jbeta primers. Assay: immunoSEQ multiplex PCR; the TCRdb copy retains only in-frame clones and omits some. Among over 50,000 clones listed, approximately 71% were seen once. This CDR3 is 13 amino acids long. Trimming cost V 7 bases and J 11 bases, with 18 bases left between them. Germline V CDR1 and CDR2: LNHDA, SQIVND (reference sequence). This chain uses TRBV19 with TRBJ1-5, with a possible D match to TRBD1 (5 bases). The sequencing sample was made of PBMCs. The sequence was obtained from a man in his forties or fifties in good health and CMV-seropositive. Here the CDR3 reads CASKGNTGAAQHF. DNA of the CDR3: TGTGCCAGTAAGGGGAACACCGGCGCGGCCCAGCATTTT.